A single sample is the source of the 19 T cell receptor beta chains below, sequenced in a study of shared clonotypes between healthy human individuals. TCRdb's copy holds only in-frame clones and misses some; the assay was immunoSEQ multiplex PCR. Seen here are roughly 1,500,000 clones, about 98% observed once, and the top ten hold around 0.47%. The source material was naive CD4+ T cells sorted from blood. The sample's subset: CD45RA+ positively selected. The receptors were sampled from a man under 40 in good health.

The chain carries TRBV27 and TRBJ2-7; D is possibly TRBD1 (6 bases). CDR1 and CDR2 (germline): MNHEY, SMNVEV (reference sequence). Trimming stripped 0 bases from V and 2 bases from J, with 17 bases between. The CDR3 extends over 17 amino acids. The chain's CDR3 is CASSLSKTRQVTYEQYF. CDR3 in DNA: TGTGCCAGCAGTTTATCGAAGACCAGACAGGTGACCTACGAGCAGTACTTC.

The chain has TRBV5-4 and TRBJ2-1, with a possible D match to TRBD2 (5 bases). Looked up from germline, CDR1 is SGHNT and CDR2 is YYREEE (reference sequence). V lost 5 bases, J lost 8 bases, and 23 bases lay in between. This CDR3 region has 16 residues. CDR3 coding DNA: TGTGCCAGCAGAAGGAGGTGGCAAAATACTGACGATGAGCAGTTCTTC. Amino acid sequence: CASRRRWQNTDDEQFF.

On this clone: At the DNA level, this CDR3 is encoded by other sequences in the same sample as well. The chain combines TRBV27 with TRBJ1-5, with unresolved D. The CDR3 runs 14 residues. Germline V lookup: CDR1 MNHEY, CDR2 SMNVEV (reference sequence). Between the trimmed V and J ends, which lost 6 bases and 1 base, there was a span of 10 bases. The CDR3 nucleotides read TGTGCCAGCAGCTCATTAGGGAGCAATCAGCCCCAGCATTTT. Translated: CASSSLGSNQPQHF.

V and J are TRBV29-1 and TRBJ2-5; possibly TRBD1 or TRBD2 for D (6 bases each). CDR3 length equals 13 residues. From germline, CDR1 is SQVTM and CDR2 ANQGSEA. Trimming stripped 4 bases from V and 5 bases from J, with 14 bases between. Written as DNA, the CDR3 is TGCAGCGTTGCCTCGGGGGCGGGGGAGACCCAGTACTTC. It is translated as CSVASGAGETQYF.

The chain has TRBV5-1 and TRBJ2-3; 9 nucleotides match TRBD2. CDR1 is SGHRS and CDR2 is YFSETQ in the germline V gene. V was pared by 4 bases and J by 0 bases, with 6 bases of the junction left unmatched. The CDR3 consists of 16 residues. The CDR3 DNA reads TGCGCCAGCAGCCTCGGACTAGCGCAGAGCACAGATACGCAGTATTTT. Its protein product is CASSLGLAQSTDTQYF.

This CDR3 reads CASSTVGRSYEQYF. The CDR3 bases are TGTGCCAGTAGTACCGTGGGCCGCTCCTACGAGCAGTACTTC. The chain employs TRBV19 and TRBJ2-7, with D unclear. The CDR3 spans 14 residues. Trimming cost V 4 bases and J 0 bases, with 10 bases left between them. The germline CDR1 and CDR2 sequences are LNHDA and SQIVND (reference sequence).

V is TRBV10-3 and J is TRBJ2-5, with 10 bases lining up with TRBD1. J lost 4 bases, V lost 6 bases, and 2 bases had no gene match. Germline CDR1 and CDR2: ENHRY and SYGVKD. This CDR3 spans 13 amino acids. This CDR3 is CAIRDRGLETQYF. The CDR3 DNA reads as TGTGCCATCAGAGACAGGGGGCTAGAGACCCAGTACTTC.

This chain links TRBV10-3 with TRBJ2-1; 9 nucleotides match TRBD2. Trimming cost V 9 bases and J 5 bases; bases outside gene matches: 5. This CDR3 has 13 residues. Germline-derived CDR1 and CDR2 are ENHRY and SYGVKD. The CDR3 coding sequence is TGTGCCATTAGGACTAGCGAGAACAATGAGCAGTTCTTC. Translated: CAIRTSENNEQFF.

The V and J genes are TRBV5-1 and TRBJ2-3, with 9 bases that match TRBD2. With 2 bases clipped from V and 4 bases from J, the junction kept 2 bases outside the gene matches. Germline CDR1 is SGHRS and CDR2 is YFSETQ. The CDR3 extends over 14 amino acids. CDR3 sequence: CASSFSGRADTQYF. The CDR3 DNA follows: TGCGCCAGCAGCTTTAGCGGGAGAGCAGATACGCAGTATTTT.

The chain joins TRBV11-2 to TRBJ2-3, with D uncertain. Trimming pared 1 base from V and 3 bases from J, leaving 14 bases between. Per germline, CDR1 SGHAT and CDR2 FQNNGV. The CDR3 contains 16 residues. The CDR3 protein is CASSLAPGQRTDTQYF. CDR3 DNA sequence: TGTGCCAGCAGCTTAGCCCCTGGGCAGAGAACAGATACGCAGTATTTT. Complete variable domain (other parts from reference TRBV11-2 and TRBJ2-3): EAGVAQSPRYKIIEKRQSVAFWCNPISGHATLYWYQQILGQGPKLLIQFQNNGVVDDSQLPKDRFSAERLKGVDSTLKIQPAKLEDSAVYLCASSLAPGQRTDTQYFGPGTRLTVL.

V gene TRBV2 combines with J gene TRBJ2-1; 7 bases agree with TRBD2. CDR1 and CDR2 (germline): SNHLY, FYNNEI. With 4 bases clipped from V and 14 bases from J, the junction kept 8 bases outside the gene matches. The CDR3 covers 12 residues. CDR3 loop: CASSVLGLGKFF. The CDR3 nucleotides are TGTGCCAGCAGTGTTTTAGGACTAGGGAAGTTCTTC.

The V and J genes are TRBV28 and TRBJ2-7; 12 bases agree with TRBD2. The CDR3 runs to 12 residues. V dropped 3 bases and J dropped 10; count of bases not matched to a gene: 1. Germline V gene sequence: CDR1 MDHEN, CDR2 SYDVKM. CDR3 DNA: TGTGCCAGCAGTTTGACTAGCGGGAGCCAGTACTTC. Residues: CASSLTSGSQYF.

Only one count was recorded for this clone. The chain employs TRBV6-5 and TRBJ2-5; perhaps TRBD1 as D (6 bases). V shed 1 base and J shed 10 bases, with 16 bases lying between them. Germline loops: CDR1 MNHEY, CDR2 SVGAGI. The CDR3 is 14 amino acids. The DNA of the CDR3 is TGTGCCAGCAGTTACTTGACAGGTTCGAGGGGCCAGTACTTC. This codes for CASSYLTGSRGQYF.

Comments on this clone: At the DNA level, this CDR3 is encoded by other sequences in the same sample as well. The CDR3 sequence is CASSIRTGNTEAFF. The CDR3 DNA sequence: TGTGCCAGTAGTATACGGACAGGAAACACTGAAGCTTTCTTT. The chain recombines TRBV19 with TRBJ1-1; TRBD1 matches 7 bases. Germline V gene data show CDR1 as LNHDA and CDR2 as SQIVND (reference sequence). The CDR3 consists of 14 residues. Unmatched junction bases numbered 2, after V lost 2 bases and J lost 2 bases. The complete variable domain, with remaining parts taken from reference TRBV19 and TRBJ1-1, reads DGGITQSPKYLFRKEGQNVTLSCEQNLNHDAMYWYRQDPGQGLRLIYYSQIVNDFQKGDIAEGYSVSREKKESFPLTVTSAQKNPTAFYLCASSIRTGNTEAFFGQGTRLTVV.

CDR3 amino acids: CASNLAGPYEQYF. DNA of the CDR3: TGTGCCAGCAATTTAGCGGGACCCTACGAGCAGTACTTC. This chain uses TRBV6-4 with TRBJ2-7, with TRBD2 matching over 8 bases. From germline, CDR1 is MRHNA and CDR2 SNTAGT. Trimming removed 7 bases from V and 2 bases from J; junction bases left unmatched: 4. This CDR3 spans 13 amino acids.

The rearrangement joins TRBV9 to TRBJ2-3; D unresolved. Deletions cut 0 bases from V and 2 bases from J, with 13 bases between. Per germline, CDR1 SGDLS and CDR2 YYNGEE. The CDR3 loop spans 16 amino acids. The CDR3 spells CASSVGHQVTTDTQYF. In DNA, the CDR3 is TGTGCCAGCAGCGTAGGGCACCAGGTAACCACAGATACGCAGTATTTT. The full variable domain, its missing parts supplied by reference TRBV9 and TRBJ2-3, is DSGVTQTPKHLITATGQRVTLRCSPRSGDLSVYWYQQSLDQGLQFLIQYYNGEERAKGNILERFSAQQFPDLHSELNLSSLELGDSALYFCASSVGHQVTTDTQYFGPGTRLTVL.

The genes are TRBV5-1 and TRBJ1-1, with D unclear. The CDR3 is 13 amino acids. V lost 4 bases, J lost 1 base, and 8 bases lay in between. The germline gives CDR1 SGHRS, CDR2 YFSETQ. DNA of the CDR3: TGCGCCAGCAGCGAGAAGAGGAACACTGAAGCTTTCTTT. It is translated as CASSEKRNTEAFF. Filled out from reference TRBV5-1 and TRBJ1-1, the complete variable domain reads KAGVTQTPRYLIKTRGQQVTLSCSPISGHRSVSWYQQTPGQGLQFLFEYFSETQRNKGNFPGRFSGRQFSNSRSEMNVSTLELGDSALYLCASSEKRNTEAFFGQGTRLTVV.

DNA for the CDR3: TGTGCCAGCAGCTTGGAATGGGGTCGGTCCTACGAGCAGTACTTC. This translates into CASSLEWGRSYEQYF. The chain uses TRBV5-6 and TRBJ2-7, with D unclear. Between the trimmed V and J ends, which lost 0 bases and 1 base, there was a span of 11 bases. Germline values: CDR1 SGHDT, CDR2 YYEEEE. The CDR3 spans 15 residues.

The chain links TRBV14 to TRBJ2-5, with D perhaps being TRBD1 or TRBD2 (5 bases each). The germline gives CDR1 SGHDN, CDR2 FVKESK. This CDR3 is 11 amino acids long. V was cut by 2 bases and J by 12 bases, with 10 bases left in between. CDR3 protein: CASSQWGPKYF. CDR3 bases: TGTGCCAGCAGCCAATGGGGACCCAAGTACTTC.